A single sample gave rise to the 9 T cell receptor beta chains below, sequenced in a study of T-cell reconstitution after alpha-beta-depleted transplantation in children. Unique molecular identifiers were incorporated when the TCRbeta library was constructed. TCRdb analysed the PCR reads with MiXCR anew, one entry per CDR3 protein. The sample consists of about 260,000 distinct CDR3 sequences, roughly 8.2% of them appearing once. Sequencing was performed on PBMCs, mostly from graft donor cells, taken 180 days after TCRalphabeta/CD19-depleted stem cell transplant. These receptors were collected from a male patient between 10 and 17 years old who had a stem cell transplant for acute lymphoblastic leukemia, so the T cells may come from the graft donor.

This clonotype was detected many times. The CDR3 sequence: CASSSWKETQYF. The CDR3 nucleotides are TGTGCCAGCAGCTCGTGGAAAGAGACCCAGTACTTC. The rearrangement joins TRBV7-6 to TRBJ2-5; D is uncertain. This CDR3 is built from 12 residues. V was trimmed by 4 bases and J by 3 bases, leaving 6 bases between them. Per germline, CDR1 SGHVS and CDR2 FNYEAQ.

Ten or more counts support this clonotype. This chain uses TRBV6-1 with TRBJ1-1; D is perhaps TRBD1 (5 bases). Germline CDR1 MNHNS, CDR2 SASEGT. The CDR3 spans 14 residues. Between the trimmed V and J ends, which lost 7 bases and 5 bases, there was a span of 17 bases. The CDR3 region is CASTPGGARTEAFF. CDR3 nucleotides: TGTGCCAGCACCCCGGGAGGGGCGAGAACTGAAGCTTTCTTT.

This clonotype was seen repeatedly, ten times or more. The chain employs TRBV12-3 or TRBV12-4 and TRBJ1-1; D unresolved. There are 14 residues in the CDR3. Deletions cut 5 bases from V and 0 bases from J, with 10 bases between. The CDR3 DNA follows: TGTGCCAGCAGTAGTTCCCGGGTGAACACTGAAGCTTTCTTT. This gives the protein CASSSSRVNTEAFF.

There are many counts of this clonotype. The genes are TRBV18 and TRBJ1-1, with D hard to call. The CDR3 spans 10 residues. Germline V gene data show CDR1 as KGHSH and CDR2 as LQKENI. V was pared by 3 bases and J by 8 bases, with 4 bases between. CDR3 in amino acids: CASSPVEAFF. CDR3 DNA sequence: TGTGCCAGCTCACCCGTCGAAGCTTTCTTT.

Ten or more counts support this clonotype. This chain uses TRBV6-1 with TRBJ1-6; D may be TRBD1 (5 bases). V was cut by 5 bases and J by 9 bases, with 14 bases left in between. The CDR3 is made up of 14 amino acids. Per germline, CDR1 MNHNS and CDR2 SASEGT. CDR3 protein: CASSPGGGPSPLHF. DNA of the CDR3: TGTGCCAGCAGTCCCGGGGGGGGTCCTTCACCCCTCCACTTT.

The sample holds many counts of this clonotype. V gene TRBV3-1 combines with J gene TRBJ1-5, with a possible D match to TRBD1 (5 bases). The CDR3 consists of 17 residues. V lost 1 base and J lost 3, with 16 bases in between. Germline lookup yields CDR1 LGHDT and CDR2 YNNKEL (reference sequence). The CDR3 DNA reads TGTGCCAGCAGCCAAGGCCCCGGACGGGACCCCAATCAGCCCCAGCATTTT. It codes for CASSQGPGRDPNQPQHF.

This clonotype was counted at least ten times. The genes are TRBV19 and TRBJ2-7; weak D call: TRBD2 (5 bases). V was clipped by 2 bases and J by 6 bases, with 14 bases between them. This CDR3 comprises 14 residues. CDR1 LNHDA and CDR2 SQIVND come from the germline V gene (reference sequence). CDR3 DNA sequence: TGTGCCAGTAGTATATTGAGCGGTTCGTCCGAGCAGTACTTC. Its translation is CASSILSGSSEQYF.

As regards this clonotype: This may arise from a read error, as a much more abundant clone is one base away. This chain connects TRBV12-3 or TRBV12-4 to TRBJ1-2; 7 positions agree with TRBD1. The CDR3 consists of 15 residues. The CDR3 sequence: CASRPPKGAVDGYSF. The CDR3 coding sequence is TGTGCCAGCAGACCGCCCAAGGGGGCGGTGGACGGCTACTCCTTC.

V and J are TRBV19 and TRBJ1-5; 10 bases fit TRBD1. There are 13 residues in the CDR3. The V and J ends lost 9 bases and 6 bases, in that order; junction bases with no gene match: 5. From germline, CDR1 is LNHDA and CDR2 SQIVND (reference sequence). In nucleotides, the CDR3 is TGTGCCAGCACCGGGACAGGGGTTCAGCCCCAGCATTTT. It specifies CASTGTGVQPQHF.